This T cell receptor (beta chain) was documented in a study of blood T cell repertoires in COVID-19. Overall study context: Sites across the United States, Italy and Spain contributed samples from acute and convalescent COVID-19. From T cells, B-cell-depleted T cells, or PBMCs came the material, which was cDNA or gDNA.

In the authors' workflow: Estimated nucleated cell counts came from reference gene primer amplification. Method: immunoSEQ multiplex PCR; TCRdb's copy keeps in-frame clones and lacks some. V, J and clone size are those of that table, while D and trimming were read from the DNA. The table records 310,000 or so clones, 87% of them present only once. The CDR3 is 13 residues long. V lost 4 bases to trimming and J lost 5 bases, with 11 bases between them. Germline-derived CDR1 and CDR2 are LGHDT and YNNKEL (reference sequence). The clonotype comes from a woman in her 50s who had recovered from COVID-19. The gene calls are TRBV3-1 (or the pseudogene TRBV3-2) and TRBJ2-5; D is perhaps TRBD2 (7 bases). Sequencing was performed on peripheral blood. CDR3 amino acids: CASSPGGGETQYF. The CDR3 DNA reads TGTGCCAGCAGCCCGGGGGGCGGCGAGACCCAGTACTTC.